The 29 T cell receptor beta chains in this list originate from one sample, sequenced in a study of T cell changes during pregnancy in multiple sclerosis. Measured with immunoSEQ multiplex PCR; TCRdb has only the in-frame clones, and not every one. Here the sample spans about 41,000 clones, approximately 90% being singletons. The sample here was CD8+ T cells from peripheral blood mononuclear cells, taken in the third trimester of pregnancy. The origin of the receptors is a female donor with multiple sclerosis, enrolled in a pregnancy study.

The V gene is TRBV27, the J gene TRBJ1-3; D gene unclear. Trimming cost V 1 base and J 4 bases, with 11 bases left between them. CDR3 size: 15 residues. The V gene's germline CDR1 is MNHEY and CDR2 SMNVEV (reference sequence). The CDR3 protein is CASSLFSAPGNTIYF. For the CDR3, the DNA is TGTGCCAGCAGTTTATTTAGTGCCCCCGGAAACACCATATATTTT.

CDR3 bases: TGTGCCAGCAGCTTAGGACAGGATTCCTCCTACGAGCAGTACTTC. Its protein product is CASSLGQDSSYEQYF. The chain has TRBV13 and TRBJ2-7; weak D call: TRBD1 (5 bases). Germline V CDR1 and CDR2: PRHDT, FYEKMQ (reference sequence). V was clipped by 0 bases and J by 0 bases, with 9 bases between them. The CDR3 is 15 amino acids.

V usage is TRBV30 and J usage is TRBJ1-1; D is unresolved. The CDR3 totals 14 residues. V lost 0 bases, J lost 4 bases, and 12 bases lay in between. Germline V CDR1 and CDR2: GTSNPN, SVGIG (reference sequence). In DNA form, the CDR3 reads TGTGCCTGGAGTGTCGGGGTGGCCGGCACTGAAGCTTTCTTT. Amino acids: CAWSVGVAGTEAFF. Full variable domain (missing parts from reference TRBV30 and TRBJ1-1): SQTIHQWPATLVQPVGSPLSLECTVEGTSNPNLYWYRQAAGRGLQLLFYSVGIGQISSEVPQNLSASRPQDRQFILSSKKLLLSDSGFYLCAWSVGVAGTEAFFGQGTRLTVV.

The V call is TRBV18, the J call TRBJ1-2; 7 positions match TRBD1. In germline, CDR1 is KGHSH, CDR2 LQKENI. This CDR3 has 17 amino acids. After removal of 3 bases from V and 5 bases from J, the junction contained 15 bases not matched to a gene. CDR3 DNA sequence: TGTGCCAGCTCACCCCCTAGGCGGGACAGCAAAATTTATGGCTACACCTTC. It translates to CASSPPRRDSKIYGYTF.

V and J are TRBV6-1 and TRBJ2-3; no definite D call. Germline CDR1 reads MNHNS; CDR2 reads SASEGT. The CDR3 spans 12 residues. V was trimmed by 3 bases and J by 2 bases, leaving 3 bases between them. The CDR3, as DNA: TGTGCCAGCAGTGACCTCACAGATACGCAGTATTTT. Its translation is CASSDLTDTQYF.

This chain joins TRBV9 and TRBJ1-2, with a possible D match to TRBD1 (6 bases). The CDR3 runs to 15 residues. Germline-derived CDR1 and CDR2 are SGDLS and YYNGEE. V lost 2 bases, J lost 7 bases, and 18 bases lay in between. CDR3 nucleotide sequence: TGTGCCAGCAGCGTCAGAGCCGGGACACCTATTGGCTACACCTTC. Amino acids: CASSVRAGTPIGYTF.

This chain links TRBV5-1 with TRBJ1-1; 8 positions agree with TRBD1. The CDR3 consists of 14 residues. J gave up 2 bases and V 5 bases, and 5 bases lay outside the gene matches. The germline V gene encodes CDR1 SGHRS and CDR2 YFSETQ. CDR3 residues: CASRYGQGNTEAFF. The DNA of the CDR3 is TGCGCCAGCAGATACGGACAGGGCAACACTGAAGCTTTCTTT.

This chain connects TRBV4-1 to TRBJ1-5, with no clear D. Trimming removed 5 bases at V and 4 bases at J, with 21 bases between. This CDR3 contains 17 residues. The germline V gene encodes CDR1 MGHRA and CDR2 YSYEKL. The CDR3 spells CASSDSTAGFGNQPQHF. The CDR3 DNA reads as TGCGCCAGCAGCGATAGTACCGCGGGCTTTGGAAATCAGCCCCAGCATTTT.

CDR3 coding DNA: TGTGCCAGCAGTTTATTTGGGAGTAACACTGAAGCTTTCTTT. Protein: CASSLFGSNTEAFF. This chain links TRBV27 with TRBJ1-1; D is unclear. V gave up 1 base and J gave up 2 bases, with 8 bases separating them. The CDR3 has 14 amino acids. The germline V gene encodes CDR1 MNHEY and CDR2 SMNVEV (reference sequence).

This sequence joins TRBV27 and TRBJ1-2; 7 positions match TRBD1. The V gene end was trimmed by 2 bases and the J gene end by 2 bases; junction bases not matched to a gene: 20. The CDR3 runs to 20 residues. Germline V gene data show CDR1 as MNHEY and CDR2 as SMNVEV (reference sequence). Written as DNA, the CDR3 is TGTGCCAGCAGTTTAGTGATTGGCCCAGTTGGCAGGGGGTTAAACTATGGCTACACCTTC. Protein sequence: CASSLVIGPVGRGLNYGYTF.

The chain couples TRBV7-3 to TRBJ1-1; 8 nucleotides agree with TRBD1. The germline gives CDR1 SGHTA, CDR2 FQGTGA. J lost 3 bases, V lost 5 bases, and 14 bases had no gene match. CDR3 size: 17 residues. The CDR3 reads CASSLLGVQGADTEAFF. The CDR3 DNA is TGTGCCAGCAGCCTACTGGGGGTTCAGGGGGCGGACACTGAAGCTTTCTTT.

The V call is TRBV28, the J call TRBJ2-1; 9 bases are shared with TRBD2. Germline loops: CDR1 MDHEN, CDR2 SYDVKM. V gave up 10 bases and J gave up 3 bases; unmatched junction bases: 7. This CDR3 has 14 amino acids. CDR3 sequence reads: CAIAREGLYNEQFF. In nucleotides, the CDR3 is TGTGCCATCGCGCGGGAGGGCCTCTACAATGAGCAGTTCTTC. Full variable domain (remainder filled in from reference TRBV28 and TRBJ2-1): DVKVTQSSRYLVKRTGEKVFLECVQDMDHENMFWYRQDPGLGLRLIYFSYDVKMKEKGDIPEGYSVSREKKERFSLILESASTNQTSMYLCAIAREGLYNEQFFGPGTRLTVL.

This sequence joins TRBV5-6 and TRBJ2-1; 9 positions agree with TRBD1. CDR1 and CDR2 from the germline V gene are SGHDT and YYEEEE. The CDR3 covers 16 residues. V dropped 0 bases and J dropped 4; count of bases not matched to a gene: 5. The DNA for the CDR3 is TGTGCCAGCAGCTTGGAGACAGGGGGTTGGTACAATGAGCAGTTCTTC. This translates into CASSLETGGWYNEQFF.

The sample holds one count of this clone. The V gene is TRBV29-1, the J gene TRBJ2-3, with 10 bases aligning to TRBD1. V shed 4 bases and J 1 base; nucleotides not matched to a gene: 5. The CDR3 consists of 15 residues. Germline CDR1 and CDR2: SQVTM and ANQGSEA. CDR3 sequence (DNA): TGCAGCGTTGGAGAGGGGACAGGGGGCACAGATACGCAGTATTTT. This codes for CSVGEGTGGTDTQYF.

The chain combines TRBV27 with TRBJ2-1; 7 bases fit TRBD2. Germline CDR1 MNHEY, CDR2 SMNVEV (reference sequence). The V segment lost 6 bases and the J segment 6 bases; nucleotides outside the gene matches: 8. CDR3 length: 14 residues. Written as DNA, the CDR3 is TGTGCCAGCAGGCCTAGCGGAGATATCAATGAGCAGTTCTTC. Translation: CASRPSGDINEQFF.

The gene calls are TRBV4-1 and TRBJ1-5, with D possibly matching TRBD1 (6 bases). There are 14 residues in the CDR3. The germline CDR1 and CDR2 sequences are MGHRA and YSYEKL. Trimming took 1 base from V and 7 from J, leaving 11 bases between them. The DNA of the CDR3 is TGCGCCAGCAGCCAAGTTCAGGGGTTCCAGCCCCAGCATTTT. Residues: CASSQVQGFQPQHF.

The gene calls are TRBV19 and TRBJ2-1; D is possibly TRBD1 (6 bases). V gave up 2 bases and J gave up 0 bases, with 11 bases separating them. The germline gives CDR1 LNHDA, CDR2 SQIVND (reference sequence). This CDR3 is 16 amino acids long. CDR3 region: CASSIQGRGSYNEQFF. The CDR3, as DNA: TGTGCCAGTAGTATACAAGGCAGGGGCTCCTACAATGAGCAGTTCTTC.

This chain links TRBV5-1 with TRBJ2-2; D gene ambiguous. The ends were cut back, 3 bases at V and 7 bases at J, with 4 bases in the middle. The CDR3 contains 11 residues. CDR1 is SGHRS and CDR2 is YFSETQ in the germline V gene. For the CDR3, the DNA is TGCGCCAGCAGCTACAGCGGGGAGCTGTTTTTT. Translated: CASSYSGELFF. Filled out from reference TRBV5-1 and TRBJ2-2, the complete variable domain reads KAGVTQTPRYLIKTRGQQVTLSCSPISGHRSVSWYQQTPGQGLQFLFEYFSETQRNKGNFPGRFSGRQFSNSRSEMNVSTLELGDSALYLCASSYSGELFFGEGSRLTVL.

The chain employs TRBV4-3 and TRBJ1-2; TRBD1 might be the D (5 bases). Deletions cut 4 bases from V and 9 bases from J, with 15 bases between. There are 13 residues in the CDR3. Germline CDR1 is LGHNA and CDR2 is YSLEER. The CDR3 region has the DNA TGCGCCAGCAGCCCGGGCGCAGGGCGTCGCTACACCTTC. Translating it yields CASSPGAGRRYTF.

The V gene is TRBV13, the J gene TRBJ2-7; D may be TRBD1 (5 bases). There are 14 residues in the CDR3. The V end lost 0 bases, the J end lost 4 bases, and 10 bases lay between the germline ends. CDR1 and CDR2 (germline): PRHDT, FYEKMQ (reference sequence). The CDR3 DNA is TGTGCCAGCAGCTTAGGGGGGCAGCCGTACGAGCAGTACTTC. Amino acid sequence: CASSLGGQPYEQYF.

The V gene is TRBV18, the J gene TRBJ2-5; 12 nucleotides match TRBD2. Germline V gene data show CDR1 as KGHSH and CDR2 as LQKENI. With V trimmed by 6 bases and J by 4 bases, 9 bases remained unmatched. The CDR3 totals 16 residues. The CDR3 DNA reads as TGTGCCAGCTCTCAGACTAGCGGGAGAGGGCTAGAGACCCAGTACTTC. Translated: CASSQTSGRGLETQYF. The full variable domain, its missing parts supplied by reference TRBV18 and TRBJ2-5, is NAGVMQNPRHLVRRRGQEARLRCSPMKGHSHVYWYRQLPEEGLKFMVYLQKENIIDESGMPKERFSAEFPKEGPSILRIQQVVRGDSAAYFCASSQTSGRGLETQYFGPGTRLLVL.

The CDR3 bases are TGTGCCAGCAGCTTAGGGGTTGGCCAGGGCTACGAGCAGTACTTC. This encodes CASSLGVGQGYEQYF. This chain joins TRBV11-2 and TRBJ2-7; TRBD1 might be the D (5 bases). Germline-derived CDR1 and CDR2 are SGHAT and FQNNGV. The ends were cut back, 1 base at V and 3 bases at J, with 13 bases in the middle. The CDR3 spans 15 residues.

The chain joins TRBV7-9 to TRBJ2-3; 9 nucleotides agree with TRBD1. This CDR3 is 14 amino acids long. The V gene's germline CDR1 is SEHNR and CDR2 FQNEAQ (reference sequence). The J segment lost 1 base and the V segment lost 9 bases, leaving 5 bases of the junction unmatched. This CDR3 reads CASTGGFRTDTQYF. The CDR3 region has the DNA TGTGCCAGTACAGGGGGCTTTCGCACAGATACGCAGTATTTT.

This chain uses TRBV7-8 with TRBJ1-5; 7 bases map to TRBD1. Germline loops: CDR1 SGHVS, CDR2 FQNEAQ. J gave up 6 bases and V 6 bases, and 8 bases lay outside the gene matches. This CDR3 region has 14 residues. CDR3 nucleotides: TGTGCCAGCAGTCATCAAGGGGGCAGTCAGCCCCAGCATTTT. It codes for CASSHQGGSQPQHF.

The J gene is TRBJ1-6, the V gene TRBV6-5; 9 nucleotides align to TRBD1. This CDR3 comprises 15 residues. V shed 6 bases, J shed 8 bases, and the junction held 8 bases outside the gene matches. Germline V gene lookup returns CDR1 MNHEY and CDR2 SVGAGI. As DNA, the CDR3 is TGTGCCAGCAGCCCGGGACAGGGTATTGATTCACCCCTCCACTTT. Its protein product is CASSPGQGIDSPLHF.

The chain uses TRBV5-1 and TRBJ2-1; tentative D call: TRBD2 (7 bases). Per the germline V gene, CDR1 is SGHRS and CDR2 is YFSETQ. Trimming removed 0 bases from V and 10 bases from J, with 11 bases in between. The CDR3 extends over 13 amino acids. In DNA, the CDR3 is TGCGCCAGCAGCTTGGGTTGGGGGGGCGAGCAGTTCTTC. Translated, it gives CASSLGWGGEQFF.

The rearrangement uses TRBV15 and TRBJ2-3, with 14 positions matching TRBD2. The CDR3 consists of 17 residues. Trimming at V came to 2 bases and at J to 1 base, leaving 2 bases not matched to a gene. Per the germline V gene, CDR1 is LNHNV and CDR2 is YYDKDF (reference sequence). This CDR3 is CATSRRLAGGGTDTQYF. The CDR3 nucleotides read TGTGCCACCAGCAGACGACTAGCGGGGGGGGGCACAGATACGCAGTATTTT. Drawing the rest from reference TRBV15 and TRBJ2-3, the complete variable domain is DAMVIQNPRYQVTQFGKPVTLSCSQTLNHNVMYWYQQKSSQAPKLLFHYYDKDFNNEADTPDNFQSRRPNTSFCFLDIRSPGLGDTAMYLCATSRRLAGGGTDTQYFGPGTRLTVL.

The rearrangement links TRBV5-4 to TRBJ2-1; 10 bases are shared with TRBD1. Trimming took 3 bases from V and 7 from J; bases not matched to a gene: 10. Germline loops: CDR1 SGHNT, CDR2 YYREEE (reference sequence). The length of the CDR3 is 16 residues. Written as DNA, the CDR3 is TGTGCCAGCAGCTCGGACAGGGGGACTTATGGGAATGAGCAGTTCTTC. Amino acids: CASSSDRGTYGNEQFF.

The CDR3 DNA reads TGTGCCAGCAGCTCCCCTAAGCGGGGGCCCAACACCGGGGAGCTGTTTTTT. Protein product: CASSSPKRGPNTGELFF. This chain connects TRBV7-2 to TRBJ2-2; 8 bases fit TRBD2. With 4 bases clipped from V and 2 bases from J, the junction kept 9 bases outside the gene matches. Germline V gives CDR1 SGHTA, CDR2 FQGNSA. The CDR3 runs 17 residues.